The clone carrying this T cell receptor (beta chain) was seen only a few times. What it binds is unknown. This entry comes from a study of T-cell reconstitution after alpha-beta-depleted transplantation in children. Study-level findings and limits: T-cell numbers and diversity, one year after transplant, stemmed largely from T cells that were newly produced. Expanded graft clones, several hundred of them, were reportedly the source of alpha-beta T cells about two months after transplant. Surviving recipient cells, namely T cells and thymic progenitors, were the source of high day-60 TCRbeta diversity in some patients.

CDR3 length: 14 amino acids. From germline, CDR1 is SQVTM and CDR2 ANQGSEA. The ends were cut back, 4 bases at V and 4 bases at J, with 13 bases in the middle. For TCRbeta, the library was prepared with unique molecular identifiers. In TCRdb, the PCR reads were re-called with MiXCR into one record per CDR3 protein. Of roughly 670,000 distinct CDR3 sequences listed, around 13% are singletons. This TCR derives from a girl aged 2-10 years with congenital amegakaryocytic thrombocytopenia, due to receive a stem cell transplant. The specimen was PBMCs, collected before TCRalphabeta/CD19-depleted stem cell transplant. V is TRBV29-1 and J is TRBJ2-2, with D perhaps TRBD1 (5 bases). In DNA form, the CDR3 reads TGCAGCGTTGTGGGGCCTTCGGGCACCGGGGAGCTGTTTTTT. Protein sequence: CSVVGPSGTGELFF.